These 8 T cell receptor beta chains were sequenced from one sample in a study of blood T cell repertoires in COVID-19. TCRdb's table, derived via immunoSEQ multiplex PCR, lists solely in-frame clones and lacks some. Of 55,000 to 75,000 clones listed, 75% to 85% are singletons. Sequencing was performed on peripheral blood. These receptors came from a man aged 70-80 years who had recovered from COVID-19.

The CDR3 nucleotides are TGTGCCAGCAGCTTAGTGAGACAGGGTTACAATGAGCAGTTCTTC. Encoded protein: CASSLVRQGYNEQFF. J is TRBJ2-1 and V is TRBV7-2; 7 bases are a match to TRBD1. From germline, CDR1 is SGHTA and CDR2 FQGNSA. The CDR3 spans 15 residues. The trim removed 1 base at V and 4 bases at J, leaving 4 bases unmatched.

This clone occurred once. J is TRBJ1-4 and V is TRBV5-1; 9 nucleotides align to TRBD1. The junction had 6 bases not matched to a gene; V was cut back by 4 bases and J by 2 bases. This CDR3 is built from 16 residues. Germline values: CDR1 SGHRS, CDR2 YFSETQ. In DNA form, the CDR3 reads TGCGCCAGCAGCAGGACAGGGGAGCCCACTAATGAAAAACTGTTTTTT. This codes for CASSRTGEPTNEKLFF. Full variable domain (rest looked up from reference TRBV5-1 and TRBJ1-4): KAGVTQTPRYLIKTRGQQVTLSCSPISGHRSVSWYQQTPGQGLQFLFEYFSETQRNKGNFPGRFSGRQFSNSRSEMNVSTLELGDSALYLCASSRTGEPTNEKLFFGSGTQLSVL.

This clone was seen once. The chain couples TRBV7-6 to TRBJ2-2; 13 positions agree with TRBD2. Germline-derived CDR1 and CDR2 are SGHVS and FNYEAQ. Germline trimming cut 4 bases from V and 5 bases from J; bases unmatched to any gene: 1. This CDR3 is built from 15 residues. As DNA, the CDR3 is TGTGCCAGCAGCTCGACTAGCGGGGGGACCGGGGAGCTGTTTTTT. Translated: CASSSTSGGTGELFF.

The genes are TRBV28 and TRBJ1-2, with 7 bases lining up with TRBD1. In germline, CDR1 is MDHEN, CDR2 SYDVKM. The length of the CDR3 is 16 residues. The V gene end was trimmed by 6 bases and the J gene end by 8 bases; junction bases not matched to a gene: 18. The CDR3 DNA reads TGTGCCAGCAGGGGAAACGCTGGGACAGTCAATCAGGGCTACACCTTC. Its translation: CASRGNAGTVNQGYTF.

This rearrangement joins TRBV6-2 or TRBV6-3 to TRBJ1-5; 7 bases are a match to TRBD1. CDR1 is MNHEY and CDR2 is SVGEGT in the germline V gene. The CDR3 runs 16 residues. The trim removed 5 bases at V and 8 bases at J, leaving 15 bases unmatched. The CDR3 DNA sequence: TGTGCCAGCAGTCCATCAGGGGGACACCCTCCGAAGCCCCAGCATTTT. Its translation is CASSPSGGHPPKPQHF.

V and J are TRBV30 and TRBJ2-1; D is possibly TRBD2 (7 bases). The V gene lost 0 bases and the J gene lost 6 bases, with 12 bases spanning the gap. Germline lookup yields CDR1 GTSNPN and CDR2 SVGIG (reference sequence). The CDR3 totals 14 residues. CDR3 sequence reads: CAWSVGGRFNEQFF. CDR3 sequence (DNA): TGTGCCTGGAGTGTGGGGGGGCGCTTCAATGAGCAGTTCTTC.

This clone was seen just once. The chain is built from TRBV28 and TRBJ2-3; 8 positions agree with TRBD2. There are 15 residues in the CDR3. Germline V gives CDR1 MDHEN, CDR2 SYDVKM. The V segment lost 6 bases and the J segment 3 bases; nucleotides outside the gene matches: 8. The DNA of the CDR3 is TGTGCCAGCAGGGGGGACGGCGGGAGGACAGATACGCAGTATTTT. Residues: CASRGDGGRTDTQYF.

The chain links TRBV9 to TRBJ2-2; D possibly corresponds to TRBD2 (5 bases). This CDR3 region has 17 residues. V lost 1 base, J lost 0 bases, and 13 bases lay in between. CDR1 and CDR2 (germline): SGDLS, YYNGEE. CDR3 nucleotide sequence: TGTGCCAGCAGCGTAAATTCCGGGATTTCGAACACCGGGGAGCTGTTTTTT. Amino acids: CASSVNSGISNTGELFF.